In its sample, the clone carrying this TCR beta chain was seen many times. Its antigen is still unknown. The data are from a study of T-cell reconstitution after alpha-beta-depleted transplantation in children. A TCRbeta library incorporating unique molecular identifiers was prepared. TCRdb re-called the PCR reads with MiXCR, one entry per CDR3 protein. The table lists hundreds of thousands of distinct CDR3 sequences, about an eighth of them singletons. General study points: About two months after transplant, alpha-beta T cells reportedly came from several hundred expanded graft clones. Once a year had passed after transplant, T-cell counts and diversity came mostly from newly produced T cells. Some patients' high day-60 TCRbeta diversity was traced to surviving recipient T cells and thymic progenitors.

The CDR3 runs to 16 residues. Germline V lookup: CDR1 SQVTM, CDR2 ANQGSEA. V shed 6 bases, J shed 6 bases, and the junction held 13 bases outside the gene matches. The source is a girl aged 2 to 10 with congenital amegakaryocytic thrombocytopenia, due to receive a stem cell transplant. The chain employs TRBV29-1 and TRBJ2-1; 11 bases match TRBD1. Sequences were derived from PBMCs, sampled before TCRalphabeta/CD19-depleted stem cell transplant. The CDR3 DNA sequence: TGCAGCGTCGGAATCCAAACCGGGACAGGGGGCAATGAGCAGTTCTTC. Protein: CSVGIQTGTGGNEQFF.